The 5 T cell receptor beta chains listed next were all sequenced from one sample in a study of CD8 T cells in ankylosing spondylitis. Via MiXCR, TCRdb re-called the 5' RACE reads, giving one row per CDR3 protein. The sample lists 10,000 to 15,000 distinct CDR3 sequences, approximately 3% occurring once. Specimen: blood, either unsorted or a sorted T cell fraction (not recorded which). The source is a male donor with ankylosing spondylitis or in good health (not recorded which).

This clonotype was recorded many times. The chain recombines TRBV9 with TRBJ2-2; TRBD1 is a possible D gene (6 bases). Trimming pared 1 base from V and 3 bases from J, leaving 13 bases between. CDR1 is SGDLS, CDR2 YYNGEE, per germline. The CDR3 is 16 amino acids. CDR3 in DNA: TGTGCCAGCAGCGTAACTCCGGACAGCTACACCGGGGAGCTGTTTTTT. As protein: CASSVTPDSYTGELFF.

This clonotype was counted at least ten times. The chain combines TRBV9 with TRBJ2-4; TRBD2 is a possible D gene (6 bases). CDR3 length: 14 amino acids. Germline CDR1 and CDR2: SGDLS and YYNGEE. V dropped 3 bases and J dropped 2 bases, with 9 bases sitting between them. CDR3 coding DNA: TGTGCCAGCAGCGCGGGACTCTCCAAAAACATTCAGTACTTC. Its translation: CASSAGLSKNIQYF.

This clonotype was counted only a few times. The CDR3 DNA sequence: TGTGCCAGCAGCGTGGGAGAGGCAGTTGAGGTGCCCCAGTACTTC. Translation: CASSVGEAVEVPQYF. The genes are TRBV9 and TRBJ2-5, with a weak D call TRBD2 (5 bases). The CDR3 runs to 15 residues. Germline values: CDR1 SGDLS, CDR2 YYNGEE. Between the trimmed V and J ends, which lost 2 bases and 9 bases, there was a span of 20 bases.

This clonotype has at least ten counts. The chain couples TRBV9 to TRBJ1-1; D is perhaps TRBD1 (6 bases). With 0 bases removed from V and 4 bases from J, the gap between germline ends came to 13 bases. Germline CDR1 and CDR2: SGDLS and YYNGEE. The CDR3 contains 15 residues. This chain's CDR3 is CASSVVGGLGTEAFF. The CDR3 DNA sequence: TGTGCCAGCAGCGTAGTCGGGGGGCTGGGCACTGAAGCTTTCTTT.

The table lists this clonotype with many counts. The chain employs TRBV9 and TRBJ1-6; D unclear. Germline CDR1 and CDR2: SGDLS and YYNGEE. V was shortened by 3 bases and J by 10 bases, with 14 bases between the two germline ends. The CDR3 spans 14 residues. This chain's CDR3 is CASSANPPHSPLHF. CDR3 DNA sequence: TGTGCCAGCAGCGCAAACCCGCCCCACTCACCCCTCCACTTT.